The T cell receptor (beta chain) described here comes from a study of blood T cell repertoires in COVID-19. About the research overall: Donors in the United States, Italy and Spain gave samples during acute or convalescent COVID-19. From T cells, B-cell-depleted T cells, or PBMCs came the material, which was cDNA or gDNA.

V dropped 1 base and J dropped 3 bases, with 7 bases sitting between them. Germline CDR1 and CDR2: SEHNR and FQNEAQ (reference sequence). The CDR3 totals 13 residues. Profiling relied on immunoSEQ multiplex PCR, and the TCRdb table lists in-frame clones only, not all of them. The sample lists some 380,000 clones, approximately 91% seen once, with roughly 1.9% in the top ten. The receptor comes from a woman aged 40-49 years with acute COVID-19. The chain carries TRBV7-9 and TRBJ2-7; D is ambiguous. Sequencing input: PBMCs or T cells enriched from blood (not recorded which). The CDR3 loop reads CASSLGTGYEQYF. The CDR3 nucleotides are TGTGCCAGCAGCTTAGGAACGGGCTACGAGCAGTACTTC.